These 8 T cell receptor beta chains originate from one sample sequenced in a study of shared clonotypes between healthy human individuals. TCRdb's table, derived via immunoSEQ multiplex PCR, lists solely in-frame clones and lacks some. The sample lists hundreds of thousands of clones; about 73% were seen once. The sequenced sample consisted of memory CD4+ T cells sorted from blood. Documented subset: CD45RA-negative fraction. The source of these receptors is a man younger than 45 in good health.

J is TRBJ2-1 and V is TRBV5-4; a weak D match, TRBD2 (5 bases). Between the trimmed V and J ends, which lost 2 bases and 8 bases, there was a span of 8 bases. Germline V CDR1 and CDR2: SGHNT, YYREEE (reference sequence). This CDR3 is built from 12 residues. CDR3 residues: CASSLPGDEQFF. CDR3 nucleotide sequence: TGTGCCAGCAGCTTACCCGGGGATGAGCAGTTCTTC. The full variable domain, its missing parts supplied by reference TRBV5-4 and TRBJ2-1, is ETGVTQSPTHLIKTRGQQVTLRCSSQSGHNTVSWYQQALGQGPQFIFQYYREEENGRGNFPPRFSGLQFPNYSSELNVNALELDDSALYLCASSLPGDEQFFGPGTRLTVL.

V is TRBV28 and J is TRBJ2-3; no definite D call. The V and J ends lost 5 bases and 3 bases respectively, with 24 bases between them. Germline loops: CDR1 MDHEN, CDR2 SYDVKM. The CDR3 spans 18 residues. This chain's CDR3 is CASSRMPRSALFTDTQYF. Written as DNA, the CDR3 is TGTGCCAGCAGTCGAATGCCGAGGAGCGCATTGTTTACAGATACGCAGTATTTT.

V and J are TRBV7-9 and TRBJ1-4, with D possibly TRBD1 on 5 matching bases. The CDR3 consists of 16 residues. CDR1 and CDR2 from the germline V gene are SEHNR and FQNEAQ (reference sequence). V was clipped by 3 bases and J by 0 bases, with 11 bases between them. The CDR3 sequence: CASSLAQGATNEKLFF. In DNA, the CDR3 is TGTGCCAGCAGCTTGGCGCAGGGCGCAACTAATGAAAAACTGTTTTTT.

The chain joins TRBV5-5 to TRBJ1-5; D might be TRBD1 (5 bases). Germline loops: CDR1 SGHKS, CDR2 YYEKEE (reference sequence). V was pared by 0 bases and J by 5 bases, with 9 bases between. CDR3 size: 14 residues. CDR3 region: CASSLAGGDQPQHF. The CDR3 region has the DNA TGTGCCAGCAGCTTGGCCGGGGGGGATCAGCCCCAGCATTTT.

V gene TRBV10-3 combines with J gene TRBJ2-5; D is ambiguous. V shed 0 bases and J shed 5 bases, with 4 bases lying between them. The CDR3 sequence is 12 residues long. Per the germline V gene, CDR1 is ENHRY and CDR2 is SYGVKD. The chain's CDR3 is CAISESGETQYF. The CDR3 bases are TGTGCCATCAGTGAGTCTGGGGAGACCCAGTACTTC.

This clone was picked up a small number of times. This chain uses TRBV18 with TRBJ2-1; D is unclear. Trimming took off 3 bases at V and 2 bases at J, with 11 bases between the two ends. The CDR3 loop spans 15 amino acids. Germline V CDR1 and CDR2: KGHSH, LQKENI. The DNA for the CDR3 is TGTGCCAGCTCACCCGTTCTAAGCGCCTACAATGAGCAGTTCTTC. Amino acid sequence: CASSPVLSAYNEQFF.

In the case of this clone: In the same sample, other DNA sequences code for this CDR3. V and J are TRBV7-9 and TRBJ1-5; unclear D gene. Germline CDR1 and CDR2: SEHNR and FQNEAQ (reference sequence). V shed 2 bases and J shed 2 bases, with 4 bases lying between them. CDR3 length equals 13 residues. The CDR3 protein is CASSLQGNQPQHF. The CDR3 region has the DNA TGTGCCAGCAGCTTACAGGGCAATCAGCCCCAGCATTTT. Based on the CDR3 plus reference TRBV7-9 and TRBJ1-5, the full variable domain is DTGVSQNPRHKITKRGQNVTFRCDPISEHNRLYWYRQTLGQGPEFLTYFQNEAQLEKSRLLSDRFSAERPKGSFSTLEIQRTEQGDSAMYLCASSLQGNQPQHFGDGTRLSIL.

The chain employs TRBV7-8 and TRBJ2-3; D is ambiguous. Looked up from germline, CDR1 is SGHVS and CDR2 is FQNEAQ. V was trimmed by 1 base and J by 6 bases, leaving 14 bases between them. This CDR3 has 15 residues. CDR3: CASSLGLGTADTQYF. CDR3 in DNA: TGTGCCAGCAGCTTAGGTCTCGGAACAGCCGATACGCAGTATTTT.